This T cell receptor beta chain comes out of a study of shared clonotypes between healthy human individuals. Study overall: Contributing individuals were a couple of females and a few males aged 18 to 49.

Those who donated, Caucasian adults without exception, all lived in Nashville, Tennessee. Genomic DNA came from 85 million to 95 million PBMCs in unsorted samples. Of note for this clone: The antigen is not known.

The trim removed 8 bases at V and 2 bases at J, leaving 11 bases unmatched. The CDR3 sequence is 16 residues long. CDR1 and CDR2 (germline): LNHDA, SQIVND (reference sequence). Clones were sequenced by immunoSEQ multiplex PCR, and TCRdb holds only the in-frame ones, with some missing. The sample carries about 480,000 clones, approximately 79% recorded once. Study observations and caveats: An anticipated effect of sequencing depth on clonotype sharing among donors was recognized.

The sequenced sample consisted of PBMCs. This sequence was found in a woman in her 40s in good health. Some clones in this sample may be carry-over from other donors' samples. This sequence joins TRBV19 and TRBJ2-2, with 7 positions matching TRBD2. The CDR3 loop reads CASRPDWDYNTGELFF. The DNA of the CDR3 is TGTGCCAGTCGCCCAGACTGGGACTATAACACCGGGGAGCTGTTTTTT.